This TCR beta chain was captured in a study of cytomegalovirus exposure and HLA in healthy donors (dated by TCRdb to 2016 to 2017). For context, the study as a whole: In an earlier analysis of approximately 640 of the donors, around 300 Gb of sequence data and 90 million to 130 million unique TCR beta sequences from roughly 180 million T cells were reported. A later genetic analysis used genome-wide SNP genotypes for about 60% of the roughly 700 donors, treating that subset as a discovery cohort. Rather than drawing on any new phenotypic data, the later analysis identified candidate immune exposures from TCR beta sequences and the way those sequences occurred across donors. To decide whether each TCR beta V gene segment behaved as functional or pseudogenic, an earlier analysis of fewer than 750 of the donors relied on high-throughput TCR beta sequencing. An early release that covered fewer than 800 HLA-typed donors contained around 330 gigabases of sequencing data and 85 million to 100 million unique TCR sequences. Of the roughly 400 genotyped donors, roughly 76% were placed in the genetic ancestry cluster associated with self-reported Caucasian donors. A later analysis re-examined previously published TCR beta repertoires from 500 to 700 donors and added high-resolution HLA genotyping to investigate patterns of TCR occurrence. To predict cytomegalovirus infection status, the study brought together high-throughput TCR immunosequencing, statistical association of individual TCRs with disease status, and machine learning. The aim of the study was to test whether cataloging public T cell receptors could identify signatures of past pathogen exposure. Donor age, sex, ethnicity and CMV serostatus were compiled together with the repertoire data. Typing coverage varied by locus: about 620-630 donors for A, B, C, DRB1 and DQB1; roughly 520 for DQA1; nearly 610 for DPA1; roughly 450 for DPB1. The study profiled the T cell repertoires of around 700 subjects by immunosequencing and related them to cytomegalovirus serostatus. Among around 400 genotyped donors of the cohort, an average of around 240,000 unique TCR beta nucleotide sequences were sequenced per donor, roughly 20% of them non-productive. All discovery cohort repertoires had been generated using a single sequencing platform. Because of strong linkage in the cohort, 4 to 6 DR-DQ haplotypes were treated as single units for association and clustering. Besides the first cohort of roughly 640 subjects, a separate validation cohort made up of over a hundred different subjects was used. HLA typing included class I and class II loci at four-digit resolution.

About this clone itself: This receptor's antigen is unknown. The sample holds no much larger clone one base away, and base qualities are not on file.

In total, about 650 healthy bone marrow donors made up the cohort. Cohort members were all nominally healthy when sampled, although unrecorded immune exposures were likely present. The donor was CMV seronegative and belonged to the group of 350 or so seronegative cohort members. Every donor gave a peripheral blood sample, and the peripheral blood mononuclear cells from that sample were used for TCR beta sequencing. Genomic DNA was extracted from the blood cell samples with the Qiagen DNeasy Blood Extraction Kit. General conclusions and limits of the study: In a later genetic analysis, a missense DCLRE1C variant was associated with V-gene and J-gene trimming of TCR beta chains, and the association was replicated in an independent cohort. For the cohort, immune exposure information was limited to CMV serostatus. According to a later analysis, most CMV-associated TCR beta chains appeared to be HLA-restricted, and the HLA associations seemed to be driven largely by CMV exposure. Specific HLA alleles were associated with 15,000 to 20,000 TCR beta sequences at a false discovery rate of 0.05 in a later analysis. A cluster of highly shared sequence variants was judged likely to represent a technical artifact of the sequencing pipeline. Roughly 15 rarely observed V segments, including chromosome 9 orphons, were excluded from the earlier analysis of just under 600 of the donors because counts were too low. In a later analysis, several top co-occurrence clusters were reported to appear linked to parvovirus B19, influenza, CMV and Epstein-Barr virus. According to a later genetic analysis, donors in an Asian-associated ancestry cluster had fewer N-insertions in productive TCRs than the roughly 670-donor mean. The 87-base-pair reads could not distinguish some IMGT-functional V segments, including TRBV6-2 and TRBV6-3, so those segments were excluded. Most TCR sequences were observed very rarely across donors, whereas some public TCRs were present in many individuals. According to the authors, the approach could potentially be generalized to other disease states and immunological phenotypes. Correlated functional status among segregating V segments might reflect linkage disequilibrium, but an unknown experimental factor could not be ruled out. A total of 150 to 200 TCR beta chains were listed by the study as associated with cytomegalovirus. Compared with equally common non-associated chains, HLA-associated TCR beta chains in a later analysis were more clonally expanded and had lower generation probabilities. In an earlier analysis of some 540 of the donors, most TCR beta V segments appeared in productive rearrangements about 90% or about 30% of the time, broadly matching IMGT annotations. When HLA alleles, especially DR and DQ, strongly co-occurred, attributing TCR associations to individual alleles was difficult. A few of the identified cytomegalovirus-associated TCR beta chains were confirmed in vitro to be specific for cytomegalovirus antigens. Presence/absence analyses assumed roughly uniform sequencing depth across donors, an assumption that may not hold. Because some donors lacked HLA typing at each locus, the association tests relied only on the typed subset. A further reported finding was that TCR beta sequences accurately predicted the HLA-A and HLA-B alleles for most subjects in the first cohort. In a later analysis, TCR association rates were found to vary across HLA loci, with the most associated TCRs seen for DRB1 alleles and the fewest for HLA-C alleles. The classifier was reported to diagnose cytomegalovirus status with high specificity and sensitivity in both the original and validation cohorts. The cohort was sequenced for TCR beta chains only, and without alpha or paired-chain data the features that could be detected were limited.

CDR1 MNHEY and CDR2 SMNVEV were looked up in the germline V gene (reference sequence). The CDR3 has 18 amino acids, counting the end cysteine and phenylalanine. Just the 54-base CDR3 DNA is kept, in frame starting at base 1. The junction shows trimming of 5 bases on V and 0 bases on J, and the gene matches do not reach 9 bases of it. Library generation was performed with the immunoSEQ multiplex PCR assay. The multiplex PCR relied on a mix of 60 forward primers for TCR Vbeta segments and 13 reverse primers for TCR Jbeta segments. A multiplex PCR assay on genomic DNA amplified the CDR3 region of rearranged TCR beta genes. The Illumina HiSeq System was used to sequence the amplified TCR beta libraries as 87-base-pair reads. The source study handled its data this way. A later analysis counted about 80 million unique TCR beta chains across the 650 to 800 repertoires, and some 11 million of these chains were shared by at least two donors. A nearest-neighbor algorithm error-corrected the raw reads and collapsed the reads into unique sequences, merging closely related sequences to remove PCR and sequencing errors. To assign V, D and J gene segments, CDR3 sequences were aligned to IMGT reference sequences. Each retained sequence needed at least a six-nucleotide match to both a V gene segment and a J gene segment. A rearrangement was called productive if the CDR3 had no stop codons and remained in frame with V and J, and every other rearrangement was called non-productive. CDR3 was defined by IMGT convention, running from the second conserved V-encoded cysteine to the conserved J-encoded phenylalanine. In an earlier analysis of around 640 of the donors, sequences lacking an unambiguous match to a single V gene segment were excluded. An earlier analysis of a few hundred of the donors called V segments functional above 56.7% productive rearrangements and segregating when the between-donor standard deviation exceeded 5%. A statistical classification framework was built to diagnose cytomegalovirus status from the catalog of TCR beta chain sequences. V and J gene assignment, in a later analysis, came from comparing TCR nucleotide sequences with IMGT/GENE-DB human TR gene sequences. Using the TCRdist pipeline, a later analysis assigned CDR3 sequences along with most-parsimonious VDJ recombination scenarios. A later analysis defined each TCR beta chain by its CDR3 amino acid sequence plus V-gene family, and excluded reads lacking a unique V-gene family. In a later analysis, 500 to 700 highly shared, low-generation-probability nucleotide sequences were removed to address suspected cross-contamination and a sequencing artifact. For each public chain, a later analysis derived a clonal expansion index from normalized ranks of inferred template counts within each repertoire. In a later analysis, generation probabilities were computed with a VDJ recombination model fitted to out-of-frame rearrangements, and the resulting probabilities were checked against IGoR. A later analysis scored TCR-TCR, TCR-HLA and TCR-CMV co-occurrence with hypergeometric tests, applying a repertoire-size bias correction to TCR pairs. A later analysis estimated false discovery rates by permuting HLA or CMV assignments 20 times. In a later analysis, co-occurring TCRs were grouped using DBSCAN, and TCRdist sequence similarity was added for clustering within HLA-allele-positive subsets. Repertoires with fewer than 30,000 or more than 120,000 public chains were left out of co-occurrence clustering, as were about five repertoires with anomalous nucleotide sharing. TCRdb's version of the immuneACCESS table is confined to in-frame rearrangements and falls short of the full clone set. An unresolved V gene accounts for under half of the shortfall where checked; the remainder is of unknown origin. Clone size and the V and J calls come from that table; the DNA yielded D and trimming. The sample includes 150,000 to 200,000 clones, with approximately 79% observed a single time. Approximately 2.1% of the sample comes from the top ten.

Material for sequencing was PBMCs. This receptor was obtained from a male donor in good health and CMV-seronegative. Here the chain combines TRBV27 and TRBJ2-3; 12 central bases correspond to TRBD2. In nucleotide form, the sequence is TGTGCCAGCAGTCCATTAGTGCTAGCGGGGGGGAGCACAGATACGCAGTATTTT. Its protein reads: CASSPLVLAGGSTDTQYF.